This note documents a single TCR beta chain sequence. Antigen specificity is unknown. This CDR3 is built from 13 residues. Germline values: CDR1 SQVTM, CDR2 ANQGSEA. Trimming cost V 3 bases and J 4 bases; bases outside gene matches: 3. PCR primers comprised 60 Vbeta and 13 Jbeta primers. Data came from immunoSEQ multiplex PCR; TCRdb stores just in-frame clones and leaves some out. The data contain roughly 150,000 clones, 80% to 85% of them singletons. The data originate from a study of cytomegalovirus exposure and HLA in healthy donors. General study findings and limits: Most observed TCR sequences were rare, whereas some public TCRs were detected in many donors. Sequencing likely generated an artifact that appeared as a cluster of highly shared sequence variants. Researchers reported in a later analysis that common viral pathogens appeared linked to several top clusters.

The chain links TRBV29-1 to TRBJ2-5; 9 positions agree with TRBD2. The TCR was taken from a man between 45 and 60 years old in good health and CMV-seropositive. Sample: PBMCs. CDR3 protein: CSVDAGGGETQYF. The CDR3 DNA is TGCAGCGTTGATGCGGGAGGGGGAGAGACCCAGTACTTC.